This is a list of T cell receptor beta chains from one sample in a study of cytomegalovirus exposure and HLA in healthy donors. The assay was immunoSEQ multiplex PCR, and TCRdb's table has in-frame clones only and misses some. This sample has 210,000 or so clones; roughly 80% occur once, and the top ten carry around 15%. The sample consisted of PBMCs. The receptors here all came from a man in his forties in good health and CMV-seronegative. The CDR3 runs from the conserved cysteine through the conserved F or W. The D gene is left open where the match is weak. The size of a clone is reported for some rows only, either as once, few or many, or as a class for expanded clones.

d_call j_call clone_size v_call cdr3_aa cdr3_nt
TRBD2 TRBJ2-7 . TRBV9 CASSVDGGSSYEQYF TGTGCCAGCAGCGTAGACGGGGGGAGCTCCTACGAGCAGTACTTC
TRBD1 TRBJ1-2 . TRBV5-1 CASSRDRANYGYTF TGCGCCAGCAGCCGGGACAGGGCGAACTATGGCTACACCTTC
. TRBJ1-1 . TRBV19 CASSMGRGGNEAFF TGTGCCAGTAGTATGGGTCGGGGTGGTAATGAAGCTTTCTTT
TRBD2 TRBJ2-2 . TRBV27 CASMSSGRRGGELFF TGTGCCAGCATGTCTAGCGGGAGAAGGGGCGGGGAGCTGTTTTTT
. TRBJ2-1 . TRBV25-1 CASSGRRTGSYEQFF TGTGCCAGCAGTGGAAGGAGAACAGGGTCTTATGAGCAGTTCTTC
TRBD1 TRBJ2-1 . TRBV5-1 CASSSQGQGGNEQFF TGCGCCAGCAGCTCCCAGGGACAGGGGGGCAATGAGCAGTTCTTC
. TRBJ1-1 few TRBV21-1 CARPPGQGAGTEAFF TGTGCCAGACCTCCTGGACAGGGGGCGGGCACTGAAGCTTTCTTT
. TRBJ2-1 few TRBV2 CAGGQIMGNEQFF TGTGCCGGCGGACAGATAATGGGGAATGAGCAGTTCTTC
. TRBJ2-5 . TRBV7-8 CASSSSLGREETQYF TGTGCCAGCAGCTCAAGCCTAGGCAGGGAAGAGACCCAGTACTTC
TRBD1 TRBJ2-7 . TRBV4-2 CASSQDRTGDYEQYF TGTGCCAGCAGCCAAGACCGGACAGGAGACTACGAGCAGTACTTC
. TRBJ2-2 . TRBV7-9 CASSLGQGTGELFF TGTGCCAGCAGCTTAGGTCAGGGCACCGGGGAGCTGTTTTTT
TRBD1 TRBJ1-4 . TRBV7-2 CASSSSGTGVGEKLFF TGTGCCAGCAGCTCATCCGGGACAGGGGTAGGGGAAAAACTGTTTTTT
TRBD2 TRBJ2-1 . TRBV18 CASSLQRESHEQFF TGTGCCAGCTCACTTCAGCGGGAGTCCCATGAGCAGTTCTTC
TRBD2 TRBJ2-1 few TRBV12-5 CASGLGLAGYGSYNEQFF TGTGCTAGTGGTTTAGGGCTAGCGGGCTACGGCTCCTACAATGAGCAGTTCTTC
TRBD1 TRBJ1-3 . TRBV5-6 CASSFLRDRGRPGNTIYF TGTGCCAGCAGCTTCCTCCGGGACAGGGGACGGCCTGGAAACACCATATATTTT
. TRBJ2-3 few TRBV10-3 CAISSRQGYSLIF TGTGCCATCAGCAGTCGGCAGGGTTATTCCCTAATTTTT
. TRBJ2-7 once TRBV7-9 CASSSGPYTRTYEQYF TGTGCCAGCAGCTCGGGCCCCTATACTAGGACCTACGAGCAGTACTTC
. TRBJ1-5 . TRBV19 CASSHYSNQPQHF TGTGCCAGTAGTCACTATAGCAATCAGCCCCAGCATTTT
TRBD1 TRBJ2-7 . TRBV6-1 CASKPRGLFSYEQYF TGTGCCAGCAAACCCAGGGGGCTATTTTCCTACGAGCAGTACTTC
. TRBJ1-5 . TRBV19 CASSIETENQPQHF TGTGCCAGTAGTATAGAGACAGAGAATCAGCCCCAGCATTTT
TRBD2 TRBJ2-7 . TRBV4-1 CASSQDLGLGTYEQYF TGCGCCAGCAGCCAAGATCTGGGACTAGGGACCTACGAGCAGTACTTC
. TRBJ1-1 . TRBV4-3 CASSHTPTENTEAFF TGCGCCAGCAGCCATACACCAACAGAAAACACTGAAGCTTTCTTT
TRBD1 TRBJ1-5 . TRBV2 CASSFGQGSNQPQHF TGTGCCAGCAGCTTCGGACAGGGGAGCAATCAGCCCCAGCATTTT
TRBD2 TRBJ2-1 . TRBV6-5 CASSYTGGRGNEQFF TGTGCCAGCAGTTACACGGGGGGGCGGGGGAATGAGCAGTTCTTC
. TRBJ2-1 . TRBV27 CASSFSTNSYNEQFF TGTGCCAGCAGTTTCTCAACAAACTCCTACAATGAGCAGTTCTTC
. TRBJ1-1 . TRBV7-2 CASSLGGSNTEAFF TGTGCCAGCAGCTTAGGGGGCTCGAACACTGAAGCTTTCTTT
. TRBJ2-7 . TRBV5-1 CASSLSQRSYEQYF TGCGCCAGCAGCTTGAGCCAGAGGTCCTACGAGCAGTACTTC
TRBD2 TRBJ2-3 . TRBV5-4 CASSSYRDYSTDTQYF TGTGCCAGCAGCTCATACCGGGACTACAGCACAGATACGCAGTATTTT
. TRBJ2-7 few TRBV5-4 CASSLDTSYEQYF TGTGCCAGCAGCTTGGACACCTCCTACGAGCAGTACTTC
. TRBJ2-1 . TRBV27 CASSFLSADNEQFF TGTGCCAGCAGTTTCCTCTCCGCGGACAATGAGCAGTTCTTC
TRBD2 TRBJ2-4 few TRBV13 CASSLERGGVKNIQYF TGTGCCAGCAGCTTGGAGCGGGGGGGTGTCAAAAACATTCAGTACTTC
. TRBJ2-2 once TRBV5-6 CASSWGSGGGTGELFF TGTGCCAGCAGCTGGGGTTCCGGGGGAGGAACCGGGGAGCTGTTTTTT
TRBD2 TRBJ2-5 once TRBV18 CASWSGLAGETQYF TGTGCCAGCTGGTCGGGACTAGCGGGGGAGACCCAGTACTTC
. TRBJ2-5 . TRBV9 CASSPIGQGSETQYF TGTGCCAGCAGCCCGATTGGCCAGGGAAGTGAGACCCAGTACTTC
. TRBJ1-1 . TRBV5-1 CASTLGGRKNTEAFF TGCGCCAGCACCCTGGGGGGGCGCAAGAACACTGAAGCTTTCTTT
. TRBJ2-1 . TRBV11-1 CASSFQYNEQFF TGTGCCAGCAGCTTCCAGTACAATGAGCAGTTCTTC
TRBD2 TRBJ2-7 . TRBV27 CASTPSGPSYEQYF TGTGCCAGCACCCCTAGCGGCCCCTCCTACGAGCAGTACTTC
. TRBJ2-5 . TRBV2 CASSLEIQETQYF TGTGCCAGCAGTCTAGAGATTCAAGAGACCCAGTACTTC
TRBD1 TRBJ1-2 few TRBV6-5 CATSGTGFYGYTF TGTGCCACCTCCGGGACAGGGTTCTATGGCTACACCTTC
. TRBJ1-1 . TRBV18 CASSPLAGMNTEAFF TGTGCCAGCTCACCACTTGCAGGGATGAACACTGAAGCTTTCTTT
. TRBJ2-3 . TRBV5-4 CASSFRQGSAITDTQYF TGTGCCAGCAGCTTCCGGCAAGGTAGCGCGATCACAGATACGCAGTATTTT
. TRBJ2-7 . TRBV18 CASSQTAAYEQYF TGTGCCAGCTCACAAACAGCAGCCTACGAGCAGTACTTC
. TRBJ2-7 . TRBV6-1 CASNRGGSYEQYF TGTGCCAGCAATAGGGGAGGCTCCTACGAGCAGTACTTC
TRBD1 TRBJ1-5 . TRBV9 CASSPRGRDQPQHF TGTGCCAGCAGCCCAAGGGGGCGCGATCAGCCCCAGCATTTT
. TRBJ2-3 . TRBV7-2 CASTLGGTDTQYF TGTGCCAGCACCCTAGGGGGAACGGATACGCAGTATTTT
. TRBJ1-4 . TRBV19 CASSILRQNNEKLFF TGTGCCAGTAGTATATTGCGGCAGAATAATGAAAAACTGTTTTTT
. TRBJ1-5 . TRBV7-8 CASSPGVNRNQPQHF TGTGCCAGCAGTCCGGGTGTTAACCGGAATCAGCCCCAGCATTTT
TRBD2 TRBJ2-1 . TRBV4-3 CASSHLSGGASYNEQFF TGCGCCAGCAGCCACCTTAGCGGGGGGGCGTCCTACAATGAGCAGTTCTTC
. TRBJ1-5 . TRBV15 CATSRAGSNQPQHF TGTGCCACCAGCAGGGCGGGGAGCAATCAGCCCCAGCATTTT
TRBD1 TRBJ1-2 . TRBV5-4 CASSGRGQGALPVGYTF TGTGCCAGCAGCGGGCGGGGACAGGGGGCTTTACCGGTTGGCTACACCTTC
. TRBJ1-2 . TRBV25-1 CASSDGGGTTYGYTF TGTGCCAGCAGTGATGGGGGGGGGACCACTTATGGCTACACCTTC
TRBD1 TRBJ2-1 . TRBV9 CASSAPGQAYNEQFF TGTGCCAGCAGCGCACCGGGACAGGCCTACAATGAGCAGTTCTTC
TRBD1 TRBJ1-2 . TRBV7-8 CASSARQGNYGYTF TGTGCCAGCAGCGCCCGACAGGGCAACTATGGCTACACCTTC
TRBD2 TRBJ2-3 . TRBV2 CASSGTSGLTDTQYF TGTGCCAGCAGTGGGACTAGCGGACTTACAGATACGCAGTATTTT
. TRBJ2-5 . TRBV5-1 CASSSQETQYF TGCGCCAGCAGCTCACAAGAGACCCAGTACTTC